A selection of T cell receptor beta chains follows, all from one sample in a study of OX40 agonist ivuxolimab in advanced cancers. Assay: immunoSEQ multiplex PCR; the TCRdb copy retains only in-frame clones and omits some. The data contain around 63,000 clones, around 90% of them singletons. The starting material was CD4+ or CD8+ T cells sorted from blood, obtained in a trial of the OX40 agonist ivuxolimab. The receptor source for this set is an adult with an advanced solid tumor such as melanoma, head and neck, liver or kidney cancer. The CDR3 runs from the conserved cysteine through the conserved F or W. Fields, in order: D gene, J gene, V gene, clone size, CDR3 protein. The D gene is left open where the match is weak. Expanded clones are given a class, and other clones once, few, many or no size at all.

>NA|TRBJ1-1|TRBV5-1|NA
CASSDGGPEAFF
>TRBD1|TRBJ2-7|TRBV6-4|NA
CASSRGRHEQYF
>TRBD2|TRBJ2-3|TRBV7-2|NA
CASSRSGTSGVDTQYF
>TRBD1|TRBJ1-6|TRBV2|NA
CASSDKGAQYNSPLHF
>TRBD1|TRBJ1-2|TRBV27|NA
CASSSAQGARGYTF
>NA|TRBJ1-2|TRBV2|NA
CASSQGPGGGYTF
>TRBD2|TRBJ2-1|TRBV2|once
CASRRENNEQFF
>NA|TRBJ2-3|TRBV5-1|once
CASSLGVGAGTDTQYF
>NA|TRBJ1-1|TRBV13|NA
CASSIGGTEAFF
>NA|TRBJ2-7|TRBV4-2|NA
CASSQLAGAGESYEQYF
>NA|TRBJ1-1|TRBV6-5|NA
CASSYEGREAFF
>TRBD1|TRBJ2-7|TRBV30|NA
CALGQGTYEQYF
>NA|TRBJ2-2|TRBV30|NA
CAWSPSVGELFF
>TRBD1|TRBJ1-1|TRBV5-1|NA
CASSPHNRGQGRGTEAFF
>NA|TRBJ2-2|TRBV5-1|NA
CASSSEGGNTGELFF
>NA|TRBJ2-2|TRBV5-1|NA
CASSLASGEGAGELFF
>NA|TRBJ1-4|TRBV4-1|NA
CASSQETEARKLFF
>NA|TRBJ2-7|TRBV5-1|NA
CASSPGRTRAYEQYF
>NA|TRBJ2-1|TRBV6-6|NA
CASSYRNEQFF
>NA|TRBJ1-2|TRBV30|NA
CAWSVPGRRVYGYTF
>TRBD1|TRBJ1-2|TRBV25-1|NA
CASSTKDRGLGYHGYTF
>NA|TRBJ2-7|TRBV7-9|once
CASSPTGYEQYF
>NA|TRBJ2-7|TRBV2|NA
CASSEADRGDEQYF
>TRBD1|TRBJ1-2|TRBV10-3|NA
CAADTGDYLYGYTF
>TRBD1|TRBJ1-3|TRBV2|NA
CASKGQATSGNTIYF
>NA|TRBJ1-5|TRBV2|NA
CASSDRGLSNQPQHF
>NA|TRBJ1-1|TRBV1|NA
CTSSQESGEATEAFF
>NA|TRBJ2-7|TRBV5-1|NA
CASSLVWGEVGEQYF
>NA|TRBJ1-6|TRBV6-6|NA
CASTDSGTRYNSPLHF
>TRBD1|TRBJ1-2|TRBV25-1|NA
CASSGQGDTAGYTF
>NA|TRBJ2-2|TRBV19|few
CASSVTGELFF
>NA|TRBJ1-4|TRBV6-1|NA
CASSVGQEREKLFF
>NA|TRBJ1-5|TRBV6-6|NA
CASSLTANSNQPQHF
>NA|TRBJ2-1|TRBV5-6|NA
CASSLGRPREQFF
>NA|TRBJ2-7|TRBV6-5|NA
CASSYSGRDYEQYF
>NA|TRBJ2-2|TRBV18|NA
CASSPLSETTGELFF
>TRBD1|TRBJ2-3|TRBV18|NA
CASVRDRSTDTQYF
>NA|TRBJ1-2|TRBV7-9|NA
CASSPTREPYGYTF
>NA|TRBJ1-1|TRBV4-1|few
CASSRGDKNTEAFF
>TRBD1|TRBJ2-7|TRBV6-5|NA
CASRGTVSYEQYF
>NA|TRBJ1-1|TRBV2|once
CASSGETGRSVEAFF
>TRBD1|TRBJ1-4|TRBV6-1|NA
CASSVKTGGREKLFF
>TRBD1|TRBJ1-4|TRBV19|NA
CASSIILGTGDEKLFF
>TRBD1|TRBJ2-5|TRBV5-1|NA
CASSFADRFQETQYF
>NA|TRBJ2-4|TRBV6-4|NA
CASRPRVLAKNIQYF
>NA|TRBJ2-7|TRBV5-1|few
CASSLTDTYEQYF